These T cell receptor beta chains were read from a single sample in a study of shared clonotypes between healthy human individuals. Repertoires were generated with immunoSEQ multiplex PCR, while TCRdb's copy carries only in-frame clones and drops some. The sample includes around 1.1 million clones, 60% to 80% of them seen just once. The sequenced sample was memory CD4+ T cells from PBMCs. These receptors were obtained from a man between 18 and 29 years old in good health. Some clones in this sample may be carry-over from other donors' samples. The CDR3 runs from the conserved cysteine through the conserved F or W. The D gene is left open where the match is weak. Clone size, where shown, is once, few, many, or a class for clones that have expanded.

TRBJ2-1,TRBV4-2,-,-,CASSRLRDTTYNEQFF,TGTGCCAGCAGCCGACTCCGGGACACGACCTACAATGAGCAGTTCTTC
TRBJ2-2,TRBV5-1,TRBD2,-,CASSAPGLAGGPGELFF,TGCGCCAGCAGCGCACCGGGACTAGCGGGAGGACCCGGGGAGCTGTTTTTT
TRBJ2-7,TRBV10-2,-,few,CASSEKVASSYEQYF,TGCGCCAGCAGTGAGAAAGTAGCTAGCTCCTACGAGCAGTACTTC
TRBJ2-1,TRBV7-8,-,-,CASSLDSRGVRDEQFF,TGTGCCAGCAGCTTGGACTCGCGCGGGGTCCGCGACGAGCAGTTCTTC
TRBJ2-1,TRBV19,TRBD2,-,CASRQLAGGYNEQFF,TGTGCCAGTAGACAGCTAGCGGGAGGATACAATGAGCAGTTCTTC
TRBJ1-2,TRBV28,-,-,CASSLSQGSGTF,TGTGCCAGCAGTTTAAGTCAGGGCTCGGGCACCTTC
TRBJ2-3,TRBV4-2,TRBD2,-,CASSQEGGGRAGDTQYF,TGTGCCAGCAGCCAGGAAGGCGGCGGGAGGGCCGGAGATACGCAGTATTTT
TRBJ1-1,TRBV28,-,-,CASRLTSTRAFF,TGTGCCAGCAGGCTTACGTCGACGAGGGCTTTCTTT
TRBJ2-5,TRBV5-5,TRBD1,-,CASSVTGDQETQYF,TGTGCCAGCAGCGTTACAGGGGACCAAGAGACCCAGTACTTC
TRBJ1-5,TRBV28,-,-,CASSGESSYSNQPQHF,TGTGCCAGCAGTGGGGAGAGCAGTTATAGCAATCAGCCCCAGCATTTT
TRBJ2-7,TRBV27,TRBD2,-,CASSLSGGDLREYEQYF,TGTGCCAGCAGTTTATCGGGAGGGGACCTCAGGGAATACGAGCAGTACTTC
TRBJ2-5,TRBV5-1,-,-,CASSPDSQETQYF,TGCGCCAGCAGCCCCGACTCGCAAGAGACCCAGTACTTC
TRBJ2-3,TRBV2,-,-,CASKVAQSTDTQYF,TGTGCCAGCAAGGTAGCGCAAAGCACAGATACGCAGTATTTT
TRBJ2-3,TRBV9,-,-,CASSPGVTGVTDTQYF,TGTGCCAGCAGCCCGGGGGTAACGGGAGTCACAGATACGCAGTATTTT
TRBJ2-3,TRBV18,-,-,CASSPLGGWGDTQYF,TGTGCCAGCTCACCACTCGGTGGGTGGGGAGATACGCAGTATTTT
TRBJ2-1,TRBV5-1,-,-,CASSLGGSISYNEQFF,TGCGCCAGCAGCTTGGGGGGGTCTATCTCCTACAATGAGCAGTTCTTC
TRBJ2-2,TRBV11-2,TRBD2,few,CASSSREREFSGELFF,TGTGCCAGCAGCTCTCGAGAGCGGGAGTTCTCTGGGGAGCTGTTTTTT
TRBJ2-7,TRBV27,-,-,CASSFFDRASEQYF,TGTGCCAGCAGTTTTTTTGACAGAGCTAGCGAGCAGTACTTC
TRBJ1-2,TRBV28,-,-,CASNAQVYGYTF,TGTGCCAGCAACGCGCAGGTCTATGGCTACACCTTC
TRBJ1-2,TRBV30,-,-,CAWVSGSGGYTF,TGTGCCTGGGTCAGCGGGTCTGGTGGCTACACCTTC
TRBJ2-7,TRBV11-3,TRBD2,-,CASSSAGLAGNVYYEQYF,TGTGCCAGCAGCAGCGCGGGACTAGCGGGTAACGTTTACTACGAGCAGTACTTC
TRBJ2-7,TRBV27,TRBD1,-,CASSSGTGAREQYF,TGTGCCAGCAGTTCCGGGACAGGGGCCCGGGAGCAGTACTTC
TRBJ1-2,TRBV5-1,TRBD1,-,CASSGGTGVDGYTF,TGCGCCAGCAGCGGCGGGACAGGGGTTGATGGCTACACCTTC
TRBJ2-1,TRBV10-1,TRBD2,once,CASSVGLAGYNEQFF,TGCGCCAGCAGTGTAGGACTAGCGGGTTACAATGAGCAGTTCTTC
TRBJ1-1,TRBV5-6,-,few,CASSLNRGSMNTEAFF,TGTGCCAGCAGCTTGAATCGGGGAAGTATGAACACTGAAGCTTTCTTT
TRBJ1-5,TRBV18,TRBD1,few,CASRQGDQPQHF,TGTGCCAGCCGACAGGGTGATCAGCCCCAGCATTTT
TRBJ2-3,TRBV6-6,TRBD2,-,CASSYGRDTDTQYF,TGTGCCAGCAGTTACGGGAGGGACACAGATACGCAGTATTTT
TRBJ2-1,TRBV9,-,-,CASSVGPGANEQFF,TGTGCCAGCAGCGTAGGCCCGGGGGCCAATGAGCAGTTCTTC
TRBJ1-5,TRBV4-1,-,-,CASSQGGADNQPQHF,TGCGCCAGCAGCCAAGGAGGGGCAGATAATCAGCCCCAGCATTTT
TRBJ1-2,TRBV6-1,TRBD1,few,CASSLNRGDGYTF,TGTGCCAGCAGCCTCAACAGGGGTGATGGCTACACCTTC
TRBJ1-2,TRBV7-2,-,-,CASSSQTSNYGYTF,TGTGCCAGCAGCTCCCAGACATCTAACTATGGCTACACCTTC
TRBJ1-1,TRBV28,-,-,CASSSIQAFF,TGTGCCAGCAGTTCTATACAAGCTTTCTTT
TRBJ2-7,TRBV4-1,TRBD2,-,CASSQALPLARSYEQYF,TGCGCCAGCAGCCAGGCCCTACCACTAGCGCGGTCCTACGAGCAGTACTTC
TRBJ1-1,TRBV7-9,-,-,CASSIDTRNTEAFF,TGTGCCAGCAGCATTGACACCAGAAACACTGAAGCTTTCTTT
TRBJ2-3,TRBV29-1,-,-,CSVSDLLTQYF,TGCAGCGTTTCCGACTTACTTACGCAGTATTTT
TRBJ2-5,TRBV4-1,TRBD2,-,CASSLAGGPGETQYF,TGCGCCAGCAGCCTAGCGGGAGGGCCTGGGGAGACCCAGTACTTC
TRBJ2-7,TRBV11-2,-,-,CASSANPRLYEQYF,TGTGCCAGCAGCGCAAATCCAAGACTCTACGAGCAGTACTTC
TRBJ2-1,TRBV28,-,-,CASSNPPSNNEQFF,TGTGCCAGCAGCAATCCCCCCAGCAACAATGAGCAGTTCTTC
TRBJ2-1,TRBV7-7,TRBD2,-,CASSGGVAGGPSEQFF,TGTGCCAGCAGCGGGGGTGTAGCGGGAGGGCCCAGTGAGCAGTTCTTC
TRBJ1-1,TRBV30,-,-,CAWIRSAMNTEAFF,TGTGCCTGGATCCGCTCAGCCATGAACACTGAAGCTTTCTTT
TRBJ2-3,TRBV4-2,TRBD2,-,CASSQGTSGYSTDTQYF,TGTGCCAGCAGCCAAGGGACTAGCGGGTATAGCACAGATACGCAGTATTTT
TRBJ1-2,TRBV27,-,-,CASSLDRYFGGYTF,TGTGCCAGCAGTTTAGACCGGTACTTCGGAGGCTACACCTTC
TRBJ2-2,TRBV2,-,once,CASRKESTGELFF,TGTGCCAGCAGGAAGGAATCCACCGGGGAGCTGTTTTTT
TRBJ2-7,TRBV27,-,-,CASSRGDGAVYEQYF,TGTGCCAGCAGTCGGGGCGATGGGGCAGTATACGAGCAGTACTTC
TRBJ2-7,TRBV6-1,-,-,CASKEFYEQYF,TGTGCCAGCAAGGAGTTCTACGAGCAGTACTTC
TRBJ2-1,TRBV5-6,TRBD1,-,CASSWGDRPYNEQFF,TGTGCCAGCAGCTGGGGGGACAGGCCATACAATGAGCAGTTCTTC
TRBJ2-1,TRBV9,-,-,CASSPGRGSPYNEQFF,TGTGCCAGCAGCCCAGGGAGAGGGTCCCCCTACAATGAGCAGTTCTTC
TRBJ2-3,TRBV13,TRBD2,-,CASSPTLQREGTDTQYF,TGTGCCAGCAGCCCAACCCTCCAGCGGGAGGGCACAGATACGCAGTATTTT
TRBJ2-2,TRBV28,-,-,CASIGHPVDTGELFF,TGTGCCAGCATCGGACACCCCGTGGACACCGGGGAGCTGTTTTTT
TRBJ2-7,TRBV6-6,-,-,CASSLYVSGTPREQYF,TGTGCCAGCAGTCTATACGTGTCGGGTACTCCACGCGAGCAGTACTTC
TRBJ1-2,TRBV2,-,-,CASSERESNYGYTF,TGTGCCAGCAGTGAAAGGGAATCTAACTATGGCTACACCTTC
TRBJ2-1,TRBV6-1,TRBD2,-,CASSERGTSRHEQFF,TGTGCCAGCAGTGAACGGGGGACTAGTCGGCATGAGCAGTTCTTC